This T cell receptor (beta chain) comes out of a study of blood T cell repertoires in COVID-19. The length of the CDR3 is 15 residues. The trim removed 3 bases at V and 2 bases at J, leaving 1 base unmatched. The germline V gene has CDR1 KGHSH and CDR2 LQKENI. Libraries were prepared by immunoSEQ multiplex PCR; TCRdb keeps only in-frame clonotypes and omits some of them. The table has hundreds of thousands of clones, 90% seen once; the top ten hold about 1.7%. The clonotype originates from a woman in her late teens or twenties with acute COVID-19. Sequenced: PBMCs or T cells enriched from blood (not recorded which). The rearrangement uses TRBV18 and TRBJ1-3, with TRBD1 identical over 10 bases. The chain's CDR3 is CASSPGTGAGNTIYF. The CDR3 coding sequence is TGTGCCAGCTCACCCGGGACAGGGGCTGGAAACACCATATATTTT.